The T cell receptor beta chain under discussion was sequenced for a study of blood T cell repertoires in COVID-19. Background on the study: The United States, Italy and Spain supplied acute and convalescent COVID-19 samples. The cDNA or gDNA used as material had been derived from T cells, B-cell-depleted T cells, or PBMCs.

In the original processing: The authors estimated nucleated cell counts from reference gene primer amplification. Some clones are missing from TCRdb's copy, which holds only in-frame ones; the method was immunoSEQ multiplex PCR. V and J calls and clone size are copied from that table; D and trimming were computed from the DNA. The table has approximately 300,000 clones, about 90% seen once; the top ten hold roughly 6.7%. CDR1 is SGHAT and CDR2 is FQNNGV in the germline V gene. V trimming: 6 bases; J trimming: 5 bases; junction bases outside the gene matches: 15. The CDR3 loop spans 17 amino acids. Specimen: peripheral blood. This receptor was identified in a man younger than 35 who had recovered from COVID-19. This chain uses TRBV11-2 with TRBJ1-1; 10 bases map to TRBD1. CDR3 residues: CASSFKPMGQGFTEAFF. CDR3 coding DNA: TGTGCCAGCAGTTTCAAGCCCATGGGACAGGGGTTTACTGAAGCTTTCTTT.